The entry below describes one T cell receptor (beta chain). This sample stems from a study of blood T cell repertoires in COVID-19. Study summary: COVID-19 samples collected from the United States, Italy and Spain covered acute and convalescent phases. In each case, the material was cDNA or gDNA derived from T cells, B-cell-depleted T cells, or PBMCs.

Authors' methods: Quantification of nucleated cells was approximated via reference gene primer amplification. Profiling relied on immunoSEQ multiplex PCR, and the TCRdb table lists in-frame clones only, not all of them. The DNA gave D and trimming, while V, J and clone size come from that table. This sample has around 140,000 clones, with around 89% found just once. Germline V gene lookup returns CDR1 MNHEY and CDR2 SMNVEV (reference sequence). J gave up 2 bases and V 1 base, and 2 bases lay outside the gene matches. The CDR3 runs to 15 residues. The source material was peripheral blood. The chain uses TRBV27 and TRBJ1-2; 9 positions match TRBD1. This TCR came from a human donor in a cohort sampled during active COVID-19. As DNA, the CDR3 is TGTGCCAGCAGTTTATTGGGACAGGGCAACTATGGCTACACCTTC. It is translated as CASSLLGQGNYGYTF.